The 18 T cell receptor beta chains below all came from one sample that was sequenced in a study of neurological immune-mediated disorders. Time point meaning: longitudinal time-point 3. Each CDR3 protein gets one entry after TCRdb re-called the 5' RACE reads with MiXCR. The data contain roughly 45,000 distinct CDR3 sequences, roughly 14% of them singletons. The specimen sequenced was PBMCs. The receptors shown here come from a man aged 30 to 39 in good health.

The table lists this clonotype with many counts. The chain combines TRBV5-1 with TRBJ1-2, with a weak D call TRBD1 (5 bases). The CDR3 runs to 14 residues. Germline V lookup: CDR1 SGHRS, CDR2 YFSETQ. Trimming cost V 0 bases and J 5 bases, with 11 bases left between them. This CDR3 reads CASSLVTDQYGYTF. CDR3 nucleotides: TGCGCCAGCAGCTTGGTGACAGACCAATATGGCTACACCTTC.

The chain is built from TRBV5-1 and TRBJ2-2; D unclear. Trimming shortened V by 3 bases and J by 1 base, and 19 bases separated the two germline ends. The CDR3 has 18 amino acids. The germline CDR1 and CDR2 sequences are SGHRS and YFSETQ. The DNA of the CDR3 is TGCGCCAGCAGCTCTTATTCTGGCTGGCCAGGGAACACCGGGGAGCTGTTTTTT. Its translation: CASSSYSGWPGNTGELFF.

The chain has TRBV6-1 and TRBJ2-7; 11 nucleotides line up with TRBD2. Germline V gene data show CDR1 as MNHNS and CDR2 as SASEGT. J lost 4 bases, V lost 7 bases, and 18 bases had no gene match. The CDR3 is made up of 18 amino acids. CDR3 in DNA: TGTGCCAGCACCGAGTCCCCCACTAGCGGGAGTAGAATATACGAGCAGTACTTC. It translates to CASTESPTSGSRIYEQYF.

A remark on this clonotype: It is unclear where the CDR3 begins or ends on the DNA, so no DNA is shown, and the CDR3 is as TCRdb lists it. This chain uses TRBV7-9 with TRBJ2-1; TRBD2 is the table's D call, not checked against the DNA. The CDR3 region is 22 residues in length, termini included. The germline gives CDR1 SEHNR, CDR2 FQNEAQ (reference sequence). This chain's CDR3 is CASSFYICSARVLREFYNEQFF.

This clonotype showed up many times. This chain links TRBV7-9 with TRBJ1-1; D unresolved. Looked up from germline, CDR1 is SEHNR and CDR2 is FQNEAQ (reference sequence). Trimming removed 1 base at V and 1 base at J, with 4 bases between. The CDR3 spans 13 residues. CDR3 in DNA: TGTGCCAGCAGCTTAGATCAGAACACTGAAGCTTTCTTT. It encodes CASSLDQNTEAFF.

This clonotype appeared many times. CDR3 in amino acids: CASSYSLDEQFF. CDR3 nucleotides: TGTGCCAGCAGCTACTCTCTGGATGAGCAGTTCTTC. This chain uses TRBV25-1 with TRBJ2-1; D is unresolved. In germline, CDR1 is MGHDK, CDR2 SYGVNS. The germline V and J ends were trimmed by 6 bases and 8 bases, with 11 bases remaining between them. The CDR3 has 12 amino acids.

This clonotype showed up many times. The V gene is TRBV27, the J gene TRBJ2-4; D is unresolved. This CDR3 region has 13 residues. V was cut by 10 bases and J by 0 bases, with 10 bases left in between. Germline values: CDR1 MNHEY, CDR2 SMNVEV (reference sequence). CDR3 region: CAITILAKNIQYF. CDR3 nucleotides: TGTGCCATCACAATTCTAGCCAAAAACATTCAGTACTTC.

In its sample, this clonotype was seen a few times. This may arise from a read error, as a much more abundant clone is one base away. This chain links TRBV7-9 with TRBJ2-3; weak D call: TRBD1 (5 bases). CDR1 is SEHNR and CDR2 is FQNEAQ in the germline V gene (reference sequence). The CDR3 is 14 amino acids. CDR3 in DNA: TGTGCCAACAGCTTCGCAGGGAGCACAGATACGCAGTATTTT. Protein sequence: CANSFAGSTDTQYF. The full variable domain, completed using reference TRBV7-9 and TRBJ2-3, is DTGVSQNPRHKITKRGQNVTFRCDPISEHNRLYWYRQTLGQGPEFLTYFQNEAQLEKSRLLSDRFSAERPKGSFSTLEIQRTEQGDSAMYLCANSFAGSTDTQYFGPGTRLTVL.

As DNA, the CDR3 is TGCGCCAGCAACACAGGGAATACCTACAATGAGCAGTTCTTC. This sequence encodes CASNTGNTYNEQFF. The J gene is TRBJ2-1, the V gene TRBV5-1, with a tentative D call TRBD1 (6 bases). V was trimmed by 6 bases and J by 2 bases, leaving 12 bases between them. This CDR3 comprises 14 residues. CDR1 and CDR2 (germline): SGHRS, YFSETQ.

Many counts were recorded for this clonotype. The chain recombines TRBV28 with TRBJ2-5; 7 bases align to TRBD1. Germline CDR1 MDHEN, CDR2 SYDVKM. Unmatched junction bases numbered 9, after V lost 6 bases and J lost 2 bases. This CDR3 is 15 amino acids long. This CDR3 reads CASSVYGTEQETQYF. Here the CDR3 DNA reads TGTGCCAGCAGCGTCTACGGGACAGAACAAGAGACCCAGTACTTC.

Concerning this clonotype: The junction and the germline gene differ at one end; a read error may be behind it. The J gene is TRBJ2-7, the V gene TRBV5-1, with 11 nucleotides matching TRBD1. CDR3 length: 14 amino acids. Looked up from germline, CDR1 is SGHRS and CDR2 is YFSETQ. This CDR3 is CASSSRTGGYDQYF. The CDR3 DNA reads TGCGCCAGCAGCTCGAGGACAGGGGGCTACGATCAGTACTTC.

This clonotype was recorded at least ten times. V gene TRBV10-3 combines with J gene TRBJ2-3; D remains ambiguous. V was cut by 1 base and J by 3 bases, with 8 bases left in between. CDR3 length: 14 residues. The germline V gene has CDR1 ENHRY and CDR2 SYGVKD. In DNA form, the CDR3 reads TGTGCCATCAGTGAGTTTACTGGGACAGATACGCAGTATTTT. Protein product: CAISEFTGTDTQYF.

This clonotype occurred a few times. The chain has TRBV30 and TRBJ2-7; D gene unclear. Trimming left V 2 bases short and J 3 bases short, with 5 bases between. Germline CDR1 reads GTSNPN; CDR2 reads SVGIG (reference sequence). This CDR3 contains 11 residues. CDR3 nucleotide sequence: TGTGCCTGGAGTCCAAGCTACGAGCAGTACTTC. Translation gives CAWSPSYEQYF.

This clonotype was seen repeatedly, ten times or more. The chain links TRBV5-1 to TRBJ2-1; 8 positions agree with TRBD1. V shed 7 bases and J 3 bases; nucleotides not matched to a gene: 3. The CDR3 runs 13 residues. CDR1 is SGHRS and CDR2 is YFSETQ in the germline V gene. CDR3 in amino acids: CASGQGVYNEQFF. In nucleotides, the CDR3 is TGCGCCAGCGGACAGGGTGTCTACAATGAGCAGTTCTTC.

The V gene is TRBV3-1, the J gene TRBJ2-7; TRBD2 aligns across 10 bases. Trimming took 3 bases from V and 6 from J; bases not matched to a gene: 14. Germline V gene sequence: CDR1 LGHDT, CDR2 YNNKEL (reference sequence). The CDR3 spans 17 residues. This chain's CDR3 is CASSQGGGGTSVGEQYF. The CDR3 DNA reads as TGTGCCAGCAGCCAGGGAGGGGGCGGGACTAGCGTTGGCGAGCAGTACTTC.

This clonotype was recorded many times. The chain combines TRBV5-1 with TRBJ2-5, with 7 bases fitting TRBD1. From germline, CDR1 is SGHRS and CDR2 YFSETQ. J was trimmed by 6 bases and V by 4 bases; bases with no gene match: 9. CDR3 size: 14 residues. The CDR3 loop is CASSPWTGAKTQYF. In DNA form, the CDR3 reads TGCGCCAGCAGCCCTTGGACAGGAGCAAAGACCCAGTACTTC.

There are many counts of this clonotype. V usage is TRBV5-1 and J usage is TRBJ2-1, with TRBD2 matching over 9 bases. Trimming removed 3 bases from V and 5 bases from J; junction bases left unmatched: 6. The CDR3 extends over 15 amino acids. CDR1 and CDR2 from the germline V gene are SGHRS and YFSETQ. This CDR3 reads CASSSRLAANNEQFF. The CDR3 DNA reads TGCGCCAGCAGCTCTAGACTAGCGGCCAACAATGAGCAGTTCTTC.

At least ten counts were recorded for this clonotype. This chain links TRBV27 with TRBJ1-2; 7 bases match TRBD1. V shed 4 bases, J shed 4 bases, and the junction held 9 bases outside the gene matches. The V gene's germline CDR1 is MNHEY and CDR2 SMNVEV (reference sequence). There are 15 residues in the CDR3. This CDR3 is CASSSTRQGAYGYTF. CDR3 sequence (DNA): TGTGCCAGCAGTTCAACCCGACAGGGAGCCTATGGCTACACCTTC.